One sample yielded the 13 T cell receptor beta chains listed below, sequenced in a study of beta chain features in type 1 diabetes listed by TCRdb under 2018. Library method: the immunoSEQ multiplex PCR assay. The entire isolated RNA was reverse transcribed using the High Capacity cDNA Reverse Transcription Kit, and thus expressed TCRB transcripts were sequenced. Not all clones reach the TCRdb copy of this immuneACCESS table, which keeps in-frame sequences only. Checked studies attribute under half of the gap to unresolved V genes and leave the rest unexplained. For this sample the table gives 500,000 to 650,000 clones, of which roughly an eighth were detected only once. The ten biggest clones cover roughly 0.11% of the sample. The investigation overall reported the following: Type 1 diabetes patients showed a moderate but significant shortening of TCRB CDR3 length in all four CD4+ subsets.

Their specific antigens are unknown. Sequencing used naive CD4+ T cells from blood. This sample's cell subset or site label indicates: true naive CD4+ T cells. These receptors came from a young man with type 1 diabetes.

The chain combines TRBV7-4 with TRBJ2-7; possibly TRBD1 for D (6 bases). The CDR3 extends over 13 amino acids. V shed 3 bases and J shed 4 bases, with 10 bases lying between them. The germline V gene has CDR1 SGHVT and CDR2 SQSDAQ. The CDR3 DNA reads TGTGCCAGCAGCTTCACAGGGTGGTACGAGCAGTACTTC. Residues: CASSFTGWYEQYF.

A word on this clone: A read error may produce the germline difference seen at one junction end. The rearrangement links TRBV2 to TRBJ1-5; D call uncertain. Germline lookup yields CDR1 SNHLY and CDR2 FYNNEI. There are 13 residues in the CDR3. The CDR3 DNA is TGTGCCAGCATTGAAGGGATAGGATCGCCCCAGCATTTT. It is translated as CASIEGIGSPQHF. The full variable domain, completed using reference TRBV2 and TRBJ1-5, is EPEVTQTPSHQVTQMGQEVILRCVPISNHLYFYWYRQILGQKVEFLVSFYNNEISEKSEIFDDQFSVERPDGSNFTLKIRSTKLEDSAMYFCASIEGIGSPQHFGDGTRLSIL.

The sample holds a few counts of this clone. This chain uses TRBV9 with TRBJ1-5; TRBD1 matches at 8 bases. Germline lookup yields CDR1 SGDLS and CDR2 YYNGEE. The V segment lost 3 bases and the J segment 6 bases; nucleotides outside the gene matches: 8. This CDR3 contains 15 residues. The CDR3 DNA sequence: TGTGCCAGCAGCGCCGGACAGGGTGTAAGTCAGCCCCAGCATTTT. As protein: CASSAGQGVSQPQHF.

The CDR3 loop reads CASSQDRSGTWNEQFF. The CDR3 DNA is TGCGCCAGCAGCCAAGATAGGTCAGGGACTTGGAATGAGCAGTTCTTC. The chain carries TRBV4-3 and TRBJ2-1; D possibly corresponds to TRBD2 (6 bases). CDR3 length equals 16 residues. Germline CDR1 is LGHNA and CDR2 is YSLEER. The V end lost 0 bases, the J end lost 7 bases, and 16 bases lay between the germline ends.

Here the CDR3 DNA reads TGTGCCAGCAGACCCGAGGGGGACAGGGGTCCTCTGGGCACCGGGGAGCTGTTTTTT. This sequence encodes CASRPEGDRGPLGTGELFF. The chain combines TRBV7-2 with TRBJ2-2; TRBD1 matches 10 bases. V was pared by 6 bases and J by 4 bases, with 17 bases of the junction left unmatched. The CDR3 contains 19 residues. Germline V gene data show CDR1 as SGHTA and CDR2 as FQGNSA.

The genes are TRBV25-1 and TRBJ2-3; TRBD2 might be the D (5 bases). The CDR3 contains 15 residues. Per germline, CDR1 MGHDK and CDR2 SYGVNS. V was pared by 4 bases and J by 5 bases, with 16 bases between. The CDR3 nucleotides are TGTGCCAGCAGTGCCTTCAAAGAGGGTCAAGATACGCAGTATTTT. It is translated as CASSAFKEGQDTQYF.

The chain couples TRBV2 to TRBJ1-1, with 8 bases identical to TRBD1. The ends lost 2 bases at V and 6 bases at J; junction bases unmatched: 14. The germline gives CDR1 SNHLY, CDR2 FYNNEI. The CDR3 is 17 residues long. The CDR3 spells CASSETTFGTGQPEAFF. CDR3 sequence (DNA): TGTGCCAGCAGTGAAACTACTTTCGGGACAGGCCAACCTGAAGCTTTCTTT.

This clone was observed a handful of times. The chain combines TRBV28 with TRBJ2-7; D gene unclear. Germline V gives CDR1 MDHEN, CDR2 SYDVKM. Trimming cost V 3 bases and J 5 bases, with 8 bases left between them. This CDR3 is 12 amino acids long. The CDR3 loop reads CASSFSGNEQYF. CDR3 coding DNA: TGTGCCAGCAGTTTTTCGGGCAACGAGCAGTACTTC.

This clone has more than one count but fewer than ten. This sequence joins TRBV9 and TRBJ2-5; D call uncertain. The CDR3 consists of 13 residues. The germline V gene encodes CDR1 SGDLS and CDR2 YYNGEE. Trimming stripped 3 bases from V and 5 bases from J, with 11 bases between. The CDR3 sequence: CASSAQSTETQYF. DNA of the CDR3: TGTGCCAGCAGCGCTCAGTCCACGGAGACCCAGTACTTC.

In this sample, this clone turned up a few times. V gene TRBV7-3 combines with J gene TRBJ2-1; D uncertain. Trimming took off 2 bases at V and 0 bases at J, with 8 bases between the two ends. The V gene's germline CDR1 is SGHTA and CDR2 FQGTGA. This CDR3 has 15 amino acids. CDR3: CASSLSPSSYNEQFF. The CDR3 DNA follows: TGTGCCAGCAGCTTATCCCCCAGCTCCTACAATGAGCAGTTCTTC.

Details on this clone: Other DNA sequences in this sample translate to the same CDR3. V usage is TRBV9 and J usage is TRBJ1-1, with D possibly TRBD1 on 5 matching bases. The CDR3 spans 14 residues. Deletions cut 0 bases from V and 1 base from J, with 7 bases between. Germline V lookup: CDR1 SGDLS, CDR2 YYNGEE. The CDR3 bases are TGTGCCAGCAGCGTAGTAACAGGGAACACTGAAGCTTTCTTT. Residues: CASSVVTGNTEAFF.

The sample holds a few counts of this clone. The rearrangement links TRBV9 to TRBJ1-2; D is unresolved. CDR1 and CDR2 (germline): SGDLS, YYNGEE. The ends were cut back, 4 bases at V and 3 bases at J, with 13 bases in the middle. CDR3 size: 14 residues. Here the CDR3 reads CASSKGLADYGYTF. The CDR3 DNA follows: TGTGCCAGCAGCAAAGGCCTGGCTGACTATGGCTACACCTTC.

The chain's CDR3 is CASSSPPGQGDYGYTF. The CDR3 DNA is TGTGCCAGCAGTTCCCCGCCGGGACAGGGAGACTATGGCTACACCTTC. The chain joins TRBV27 to TRBJ1-2; 9 bases are a match to TRBD1. Trimming at V came to 4 bases and at J to 3 bases, leaving 9 bases not matched to a gene. CDR1 and CDR2 (germline): MNHEY, SMNVEV (reference sequence). The CDR3 consists of 16 residues.